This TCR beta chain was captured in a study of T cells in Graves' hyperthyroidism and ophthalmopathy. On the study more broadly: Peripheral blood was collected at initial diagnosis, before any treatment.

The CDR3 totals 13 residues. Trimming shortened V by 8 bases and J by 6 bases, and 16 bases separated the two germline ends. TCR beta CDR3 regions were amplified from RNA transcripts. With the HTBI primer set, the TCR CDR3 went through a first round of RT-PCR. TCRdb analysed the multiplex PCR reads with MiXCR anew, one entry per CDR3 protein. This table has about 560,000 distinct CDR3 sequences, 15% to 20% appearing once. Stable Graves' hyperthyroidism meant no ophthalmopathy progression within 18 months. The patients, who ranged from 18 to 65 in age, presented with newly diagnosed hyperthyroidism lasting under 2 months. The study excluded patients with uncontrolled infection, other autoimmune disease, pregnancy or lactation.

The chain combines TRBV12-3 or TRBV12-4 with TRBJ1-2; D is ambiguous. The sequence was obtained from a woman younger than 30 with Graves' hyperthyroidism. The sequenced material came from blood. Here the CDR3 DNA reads TGTGCCAGCGGTCGGCATGCAGTCGATGGCTACACCTTC. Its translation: CASGRHAVDGYTF.